The 15 T cell receptor beta chains listed next were all sequenced from one sample in a study of shared clonotypes between healthy human individuals (dated by TCRdb to 2018 to 2020). The library relied on the immunoSEQ multiplex PCR assay. TCRdb took this table from immuneACCESS and kept in-frame rearrangements with V and J called. Such tables lack part of the clones; where checked against another copy, unresolved V genes explain under half of the gap, and the rest is unexplained. In this sample the table shows roughly 1,100,000 clones, 70% to 80% of which occur a single time. About 1.5% of the sample comes from the top ten. Sequencing was carried out using memory CD4+ T cells sorted from blood. Read against the paper, the sample's cell subset or site label means: CD45RA-negative fraction. The receptors here all came from a young man in good health.

This chain connects TRBV7-2 to TRBJ2-1; TRBD1 agrees at 7 bases. Germline V gives CDR1 SGHTA, CDR2 FQGNSA. The V gene end was trimmed by 7 bases and the J gene end by 0 bases; junction bases not matched to a gene: 6. The CDR3 is made up of 15 amino acids. In DNA, the CDR3 is TGTGCCAGCAAGGGACAGTCGAGCTCCTACAATGAGCAGTTCTTC. Its protein product is CASKGQSSSYNEQFF.

This clone has only a few counts. In the same sample, other DNA sequences code for this CDR3. This chain links TRBV28 with TRBJ1-5, with D uncertain. Germline assignment: CDR1 MDHEN and CDR2 SYDVKM. V lost 3 bases to trimming and J lost 0 bases, with 6 bases between them. This CDR3 contains 14 residues. The CDR3 region is CASSFGPSNQPQHF. The DNA for the CDR3 is TGTGCCAGCAGTTTTGGGCCTAGCAATCAGCCCCAGCATTTT.

This clone occurred a few times. The V and J genes are TRBV10-3 and TRBJ1-1; D is possibly TRBD1 (6 bases). The germline V gene has CDR1 ENHRY and CDR2 SYGVKD. The CDR3 runs to 14 residues. V lost 0 bases and J 3 bases, leaving 8 bases between the germline ends. The CDR3 nucleotides read TGTGCCATCAGTGAGTCGCCAGGGGACACTGAAGCTTTCTTT. Residues: CAISESPGDTEAFF.

The chain couples TRBV30 to TRBJ2-3; no reliable D call. Trimming took off 4 bases at V and 4 bases at J, with 12 bases between the two ends. The CDR3 runs to 13 residues. Germline V lookup: CDR1 GTSNPN, CDR2 SVGIG (reference sequence). The DNA of the CDR3 is TGTGCCTGGATGAAGAGCGCACCAGATACGCAGTATTTT. It codes for CAWMKSAPDTQYF.

The chain has TRBV6-6 and TRBJ1-2; D is unresolved. The germline V and J ends were trimmed by 8 bases and 8 bases, with 12 bases remaining between them. This CDR3 is 11 amino acids long. Germline V gene lookup returns CDR1 MNHNY and CDR2 SVGAGI (reference sequence). CDR3 in amino acids: CASRPLGGYTF. CDR3 bases: TGTGCCAGCCGACCATTAGGCGGCTACACCTTC.

The chain joins TRBV4-1 to TRBJ2-5; 10 bases are shared with TRBD2. The closer fit of TRBJ2-7 to the DNA end suggests the J call may be wrong. This CDR3 has 16 residues. CDR1 and CDR2 from the germline V gene are MGHRA and YSYEKL. CDR3 region: CASSPRGLAEGNEQYF. The DNA of the CDR3 is TGCGCCAGCAGCCCCCGAGGACTAGCGGAGGGCAACGAGCAGTACTTC.

This clone was detected only a few times. This chain links TRBV6-5 with TRBJ1-5; D unresolved. Deletions cut 7 bases from V and 1 base from J, with 11 bases between. Germline V lookup: CDR1 MNHEY, CDR2 SVGAGI. The CDR3 loop spans 14 amino acids. The CDR3 is CASKLRRSNQPQHF. The CDR3 region has the DNA TGTGCCAGCAAGCTCCGGAGGAGCAATCAGCCCCAGCATTTT.

On this clone: This specimen includes other DNA sequences encoding the same CDR3. This chain joins TRBV19 and TRBJ1-5, with D maybe TRBD1 (5 bases). The CDR3 has 14 amino acids. V was pared by 5 bases and J by 0 bases, with 8 bases between. Germline CDR1 is LNHDA and CDR2 is SQIVND (reference sequence). This CDR3 is CASSPGASNQPQHF. The CDR3 DNA sequence: TGTGCCAGTAGTCCCGGGGCTAGCAATCAGCCCCAGCATTTT.

V usage is TRBV30 and J usage is TRBJ1-3, with unresolved D. The germline V and J ends were trimmed by 4 bases and 4 bases, with 11 bases remaining between them. The germline V gene encodes CDR1 GTSNPN and CDR2 SVGIG (reference sequence). This CDR3 has 13 amino acids. The CDR3 nucleotides are TGTGCCTGGAATGTTCAGGAGGGAAACACCATATATTTT. Residues: CAWNVQEGNTIYF.

The chain is built from TRBV6-6 and TRBJ2-7; D perhaps matches TRBD1 (5 bases). V was cut by 0 bases and J by 3 bases, with 9 bases left in between. This CDR3 comprises 14 residues. Germline CDR1 and CDR2: MNHNY and SVGAGI (reference sequence). DNA of the CDR3: TGTGCCAGCAGTTACTCTTCGCAGGGCTACGAGCAGTACTTC. Residues: CASSYSSQGYEQYF.

V is TRBV7-2 and J is TRBJ2-1, with D possibly TRBD2 on 6 matching bases. Germline V gene lookup returns CDR1 SGHTA and CDR2 FQGNSA. CDR3 length: 16 residues. V lost 2 bases and J 4 bases, leaving 15 bases between the germline ends. CDR3 DNA sequence: TGTGCCAGCAGCTTACTAGCGACAAGCTTTTACAATGAGCAGTTCTTC. Translation: CASSLLATSFYNEQFF.

This clone was seen only once. The CDR3 bases are TGCGCCAGCAGCCAAGAACGCCAGGGGGGGCGAGAAGCTTTCTTT. It encodes CASSQERQGGREAFF. The chain employs TRBV4-3 and TRBJ1-1; 7 bases map to TRBD1. The J segment lost 8 bases and the V segment lost 0 bases, leaving 9 bases of the junction unmatched. Germline-derived CDR1 and CDR2 are LGHNA and YSLEER. The CDR3 has 15 residues.

This rearrangement joins TRBV7-9 to TRBJ2-6; TRBD1 matches at 8 bases. There are 18 residues in the CDR3. Looked up from germline, CDR1 is SEHNR and CDR2 is FQNEAQ (reference sequence). Trimming at V came to 5 bases and at J to 0 bases, leaving 9 bases not matched to a gene. The CDR3 coding sequence is TGTGCCAGCAGCATCCCGGGACAGGCGTACTCTGGGGCCAACGTCCTGACTTTC. It specifies CASSIPGQAYSGANVLTF.

V gene TRBV30 combines with J gene TRBJ2-7, with D possibly TRBD1 on 6 matching bases. The V end lost 3 bases, the J end lost 0 bases, and 12 bases lay between the germline ends. CDR3 length: 14 residues. Germline V lookup: CDR1 GTSNPN, CDR2 SVGIG (reference sequence). The chain's CDR3 is CAWRDTGSSYEQYF. Written as DNA, the CDR3 is TGTGCCTGGAGGGATACAGGGAGCTCCTACGAGCAGTACTTC. The full variable domain, in which reference TRBV30 and TRBJ2-7 provide the parts outside the CDR3, is SQTIHQWPATLVQPVGSPLSLECTVEGTSNPNLYWYRQAAGRGLQLLFYSVGIGQISSEVPQNLSASRPQDRQFILSSKKLLLSDSGFYLCAWRDTGSSYEQYFGPGTRLTVT.

J is TRBJ1-5 and V is TRBV9; D is perhaps TRBD1 (6 bases). The CDR3 covers 15 residues. The V gene lost 3 bases and the J gene lost 3 bases, with 13 bases spanning the gap. Per germline, CDR1 SGDLS and CDR2 YYNGEE. The CDR3 reads CASSEQGLDNQPQHF. The CDR3 nucleotides read TGTGCCAGCAGCGAGCAGGGGCTTGACAATCAGCCCCAGCATTTT.